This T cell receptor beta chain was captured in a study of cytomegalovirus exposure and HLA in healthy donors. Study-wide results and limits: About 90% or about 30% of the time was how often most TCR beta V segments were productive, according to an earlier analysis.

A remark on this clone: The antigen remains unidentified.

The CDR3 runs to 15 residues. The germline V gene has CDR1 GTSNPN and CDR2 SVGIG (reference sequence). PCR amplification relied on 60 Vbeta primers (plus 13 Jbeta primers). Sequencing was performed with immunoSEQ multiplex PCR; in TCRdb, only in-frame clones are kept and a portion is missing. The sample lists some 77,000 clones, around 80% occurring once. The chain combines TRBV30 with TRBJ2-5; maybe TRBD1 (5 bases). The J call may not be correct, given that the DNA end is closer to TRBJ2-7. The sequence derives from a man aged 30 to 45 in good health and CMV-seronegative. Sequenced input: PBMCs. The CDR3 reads CAWGPWKGARYEQYF. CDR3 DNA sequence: TGTGCCTGGGGACCTTGGAAAGGGGCCCGCTACGAGCAGTACTTC.